Following are 32 T cell receptor beta chains from one sample sequenced in a study of OX40 agonist ivuxolimab in advanced cancers. TCRdb's copy holds only in-frame clones and misses some; the assay was immunoSEQ multiplex PCR. The sample shows approximately 65,000 clones, over 75% of them seen only once. The source material was CD4+ or CD8+ T cells sorted from blood, sampled in a trial of the OX40 agonist ivuxolimab. The receptors were sampled from an adult with an advanced solid tumor such as melanoma, head and neck, liver or kidney cancer.

The chain carries TRBV18 and TRBJ1-5, with D possibly TRBD1 on 5 matching bases. Per germline, CDR1 KGHSH and CDR2 LQKENI. Between the trimmed V and J ends, which lost 0 bases and 2 bases, there was a span of 20 bases. CDR3 size: 19 residues. This chain's CDR3 is CASSPPPTPGLFGNQPQHF. The CDR3 nucleotides read TGTGCCAGCTCACCACCCCCGACCCCGGGGCTATTTGGCAATCAGCCCCAGCATTTT.

The CDR3 nucleotides read TGCGCCAGCAGCCGTTCGGGAGGGGACACCGGGGAGCTGTTTTTT. It encodes CASSRSGGDTGELFF. The chain joins TRBV5-1 to TRBJ2-2, with 8 nucleotides matching TRBD2. Germline CDR1 and CDR2: SGHRS and YFSETQ. J gave up 3 bases and V 4 bases, and 5 bases lay outside the gene matches. This CDR3 contains 15 residues.

The CDR3 DNA reads TGCGCCAGCAGCCAAGAAAGGGGGCGCGGAAACACCATATATTTT. This translates into CASSQERGRGNTIYF. The rearrangement uses TRBV4-1 and TRBJ1-3, with 7 positions matching TRBD1. Germline V gene data show CDR1 as MGHRA and CDR2 as YSYEKL. V lost 0 bases, J lost 4 bases, and 3 bases stayed unmatched. CDR3 size: 15 residues.

The rearrangement joins TRBV10-2 to TRBJ1-1, with unresolved D. The CDR3 is made up of 12 amino acids. CDR1 and CDR2 (germline): WSHSY, SAAADI. V was trimmed by 2 bases and J by 7 bases, leaving 8 bases between them. This CDR3 is CASSERASEAFF. For the CDR3, the DNA is TGCGCCAGCAGTGAGAGGGCGAGTGAAGCTTTCTTT.

This clone has just a few counts. The chain carries TRBV21-1 and TRBJ2-7; TRBD1 is the table's D call, not checked against the DNA. TRBV21-1 corresponds to a pseudogene. The CDR3 is made up of 15 amino acids. The CDR3 loop is CASSRGTGIRNEQYF. Here the CDR3 DNA reads TGTGCCAGCAGCAGGGGGACAGGGATTAGGAACGAGCAGTACTTC.

This chain connects TRBV27 to TRBJ2-3; TRBD2 matches 7 bases. CDR1 and CDR2 from the germline V gene are MNHEY and SMNVEV (reference sequence). The trim removed 7 bases at V and 3 bases at J, leaving 10 bases unmatched. The CDR3 is made up of 15 amino acids. In DNA form, the CDR3 reads TGTGCCAGCACCAACCGGGCGGGGGTGACAGATACGCAGTATTTT. This codes for CASTNRAGVTDTQYF.

J is TRBJ2-2 and V is TRBV7-2, with D hard to call. CDR3 length: 14 residues. Germline V CDR1 and CDR2: SGHTA, FQGNSA. V lost 1 base and J 5 bases, leaving 8 bases between the germline ends. CDR3: CASSLGIRTGELFF. DNA for the CDR3: TGTGCCAGCAGCTTAGGGATCAGGACCGGGGAGCTGTTTTTT.

The chain recombines TRBV28 with TRBJ1-1; no clear D gene. Trimming stripped 7 bases from V and 5 bases from J, with 20 bases between. The germline V gene has CDR1 MDHEN and CDR2 SYDVKM. This CDR3 spans 15 amino acids. The CDR3 sequence is CASTPGGRVGTEAFF. CDR3 nucleotides: TGTGCCAGCACCCCGGGAGGGAGGGTTGGGACTGAAGCTTTCTTT.

The chain recombines TRBV20-1 with TRBJ2-1, with D possibly being TRBD2 (5 bases). V shed 4 bases and J shed 10 bases, with 11 bases lying between them. Germline V gives CDR1 DFQATT, CDR2 SNEGSKA (reference sequence). The CDR3 covers 11 residues. The CDR3 protein is CSAMREEEQFF. The CDR3 nucleotides are TGCAGTGCTATGAGGGAAGAAGAGCAGTTCTTC.

This sequence joins TRBV2 and TRBJ1-5; 7 bases are a match to TRBD1. The germline gives CDR1 SNHLY, CDR2 FYNNEI. With 0 bases clipped from V and 3 bases from J, the junction kept 5 bases outside the gene matches. CDR3 length equals 16 residues. The CDR3 nucleotides read TGTGCCAGCAGTGAAGCGGGACAGCTTTTCAATCAGCCCCAGCATTTT. Protein sequence: CASSEAGQLFNQPQHF.

The CDR3, as DNA: TGTGCCAGCAGCTTAGAGAGGGCAGCTCCCCGGGACGAGCAGTACTTC. This codes for CASSLERAAPRDEQYF. The chain links TRBV11-2 to TRBJ2-7, with D perhaps TRBD2 (5 bases). V lost 0 bases, J lost 5 bases, and 17 bases lay in between. There are 16 residues in the CDR3. Germline lookup yields CDR1 SGHAT and CDR2 FQNNGV.

The chain recombines TRBV6-5 with TRBJ1-4, with TRBD1 matching 9 bases. The length of the CDR3 is 12 residues. Germline loops: CDR1 MNHEY, CDR2 SVGAGI. Trimming took 8 bases from V and 6 from J; bases not matched to a gene: 1. The CDR3 bases are TGTGCCAGCCGGGACAGGGATGAAAAACTGTTTTTT. Residues: CASRDRDEKLFF.

This clone is a singleton in its sample. This chain joins TRBV5-4 and TRBJ1-1; D perhaps matches TRBD1 (5 bases). The CDR3 is 16 residues long. Looked up from germline, CDR1 is SGHNT and CDR2 is YYREEE (reference sequence). The V gene lost 4 bases and the J gene lost 0 bases, with 16 bases spanning the gap. This chain's CDR3 is CASSPRQGRMNTEAFF. The CDR3 DNA reads TGTGCCAGCAGCCCTCGGCAGGGCCGAATGAACACTGAAGCTTTCTTT.

The chain uses TRBV20-1 and TRBJ1-2; no definite D call. With 8 bases removed from V and 5 bases from J, the gap between germline ends came to 12 bases. Germline V lookup: CDR1 DFQATT, CDR2 SNEGSKA (reference sequence). The CDR3 consists of 11 residues. The CDR3 DNA reads as TGCAGTTGGGGAGGCCAATATGGCTACACCTTC. Translation gives CSWGGQYGYTF.

The chain links TRBV6-1 to TRBJ1-5; 8 nucleotides align to TRBD1. J was trimmed by 2 bases and V by 1 base; bases with no gene match: 4. This CDR3 region has 16 residues. Germline V gene sequence: CDR1 MNHNS, CDR2 SASEGT. CDR3 amino acids: CASSEVSTGGNQPQHF. In nucleotides, the CDR3 is TGTGCCAGCAGTGAAGTTTCGACAGGGGGCAATCAGCCCCAGCATTTT.

V usage is TRBV4-2 and J usage is TRBJ1-2; D remains ambiguous. Germline values: CDR1 LGHNA, CDR2 YNFKEQ. The CDR3 has 14 residues. Trimming removed 0 bases at V and 5 bases at J, with 10 bases between. The CDR3 bases are TGTGCCAGCAGCCAAGATGCAGTAGGGTATGGCTACACCTTC. Translation: CASSQDAVGYGYTF.

The chain is built from TRBV19 and TRBJ1-1; 8 bases map to TRBD1. The length of the CDR3 is 16 residues. Looked up from germline, CDR1 is LNHDA and CDR2 is SQIVND (reference sequence). V was pared by 8 bases and J by 6 bases, with 17 bases of the junction left unmatched. CDR3 DNA: TGTGCCAGTCCAAGGGACAGGTCGGGTCATGACGCTGAAGCTTTCTTT. This sequence encodes CASPRDRSGHDAEAFF.

J is TRBJ2-1 and V is TRBV5-4, with D uncertain. Germline V gene data show CDR1 as SGHNT and CDR2 as YYREEE (reference sequence). The CDR3 is 17 residues long. The ends were cut back, 4 bases at V and 4 bases at J, with 21 bases in the middle. The CDR3 protein is CASSPLPYSRIYNEQFF. The CDR3 DNA reads TGTGCCAGCAGCCCGCTCCCTTACTCCAGAATATACAATGAGCAGTTCTTC. Supplemented by reference TRBV5-4 and TRBJ2-1, the full variable domain reads ETGVTQSPTHLIKTRGQQVTLRCSSQSGHNTVSWYQQALGQGPQFIFQYYREEENGRGNFPPRFSGLQFPNYSSELNVNALELDDSALYLCASSPLPYSRIYNEQFFGPGTRLTVL.

The chain combines TRBV14 with TRBJ1-1, with D possibly TRBD1 on 6 matching bases. V was trimmed by 4 bases and J by 6 bases, leaving 18 bases between them. The germline V gene has CDR1 SGHDN and CDR2 FVKESK. CDR3 length: 15 amino acids. Written as DNA, the CDR3 is TGTGCCAGCAGCCCTTGGAGAACAGGGTCGGCTGAAGCTTTCTTT. Translation: CASSPWRTGSAEAFF.

The rearrangement uses TRBV19 and TRBJ2-5; TRBD2 might be the D (6 bases). The DNA end favors TRBJ2-7, so the J call may be wrong. This CDR3 is 17 amino acids long. Looked up from germline, CDR1 is LNHDA and CDR2 is SQIVND (reference sequence). CDR3 coding DNA: TGTGCCAGTAGTATTGGTCTGCGTGCCCCGGGGAGGAACGAGCAGTACTTC. This translates into CASSIGLRAPGRNEQYF.

This clone was found a few times. CDR3 residues: CASSLAGTGAKNIQYF. The CDR3 DNA follows: TGTGCCAGCAGCTTGGCCGGGACAGGGGCCAAAAACATTCAGTACTTC. The chain joins TRBV5-4 to TRBJ2-4, with 9 bases lining up with TRBD1. CDR3 length: 16 amino acids. Germline values: CDR1 SGHNT, CDR2 YYREEE (reference sequence). The V and J ends lost 0 bases and 1 base, in that order; junction bases with no gene match: 2.

This clone was counted once. This rearrangement joins TRBV4-2 to TRBJ1-2; D unclear. The V end was cut by 0 bases, the J end by 4 bases, with 9 bases between. The germline CDR1 and CDR2 sequences are LGHNA and YNFKEQ. The CDR3 is 14 residues long. As DNA, the CDR3 is TGTGCCAGCAGCCAAGATCAGCTCACCTATGGCTACACCTTC. Translated: CASSQDQLTYGYTF.

The chain uses TRBV4-2 and TRBJ2-3, with 12 bases identical to TRBD2. V dropped 5 bases and J dropped 8; count of bases not matched to a gene: 11. This CDR3 has 16 amino acids. Germline V lookup: CDR1 LGHNA, CDR2 YNFKEQ. The CDR3 DNA is TGTGCCAGCAGCTCGCGACTAGCGGGGGCCGAAGTTACGCAGTATTTT. Protein: CASSSRLAGAEVTQYF.

The chain combines TRBV11-2 with TRBJ2-1; TRBD1 matches at 8 bases. V was clipped by 0 bases and J by 12 bases; unmatched bases: 7. Per the germline V gene, CDR1 is SGHAT and CDR2 is FQNNGV. This CDR3 has 14 amino acids. Here the CDR3 reads CASSLDLGQGSQFF. The CDR3 DNA sequence: TGTGCCAGCAGCTTAGATCTTGGACAGGGCTCGCAGTTCTTC.

The chain links TRBV2 to TRBJ2-7; maybe TRBD1 (6 bases). This CDR3 has 13 residues. Germline V gene data show CDR1 as SNHLY and CDR2 as FYNNEI. The germline V and J ends were trimmed by 6 bases and 4 bases, with 13 bases remaining between them. CDR3 region: CASSPGTLYEQYF. CDR3 sequence (DNA): TGTGCCAGCAGCCCCGGGACACTATACGAGCAGTACTTC.

The chain has TRBV6-6 and TRBJ2-3; possibly TRBD1 for D (6 bases). V dropped 3 bases and J dropped 2 bases, with 12 bases sitting between them. The length of the CDR3 is 15 residues. In germline, CDR1 is MNHNY, CDR2 SVGAGI (reference sequence). In nucleotides, the CDR3 is TGTGCCAGCAGTTATCGAGGGGGAGACACAGATACGCAGTATTTT. This encodes CASSYRGGDTDTQYF.

The J gene is TRBJ2-3, the V gene TRBV7-3; 8 nucleotides match TRBD1. V lost 2 bases, J lost 3 bases, and 1 base stayed unmatched. This CDR3 region has 14 residues. The germline V gene encodes CDR1 SGHTA and CDR2 FQGTGA. CDR3 amino acids: CASSLDRGTDTQYF. The DNA of the CDR3 is TGTGCCAGCAGCTTAGACAGGGGAACAGATACGCAGTATTTT.

This clone was found a few times. This chain joins TRBV19 and TRBJ2-1, with 9 bases that match TRBD2. V gave up 7 bases and J gave up 7 bases; unmatched junction bases: 14. This CDR3 spans 16 amino acids. Germline V gives CDR1 LNHDA, CDR2 SQIVND (reference sequence). The CDR3: CASNDIRRGGRNEQFF. The CDR3 region has the DNA TGTGCCAGTAATGACATTAGGCGGGGGGGACGAAATGAGCAGTTCTTC.

The genes are TRBV20-1 and TRBJ2-1; no definite D call. The CDR3 totals 10 residues. The germline CDR1 and CDR2 sequences are DFQATT and SNEGSKA (reference sequence). With 3 bases removed from V and 10 bases from J, the gap between germline ends came to 7 bases. The CDR3 is CSASLGEQFF. Written as DNA, the CDR3 is TGCAGTGCTAGTCTTGGGGAGCAGTTCTTC.

The chain is built from TRBV7-2 and TRBJ2-7, with D perhaps TRBD1 or TRBD2 (5 bases each). Per the germline V gene, CDR1 is SGHTA and CDR2 is FQGNSA. Trimming pared 5 bases from V and 0 bases from J, leaving 14 bases between. CDR3 length: 15 residues. This CDR3 is CASSPPGTGSYEQYF. The CDR3, as DNA: TGTGCCAGCAGCCCACCGGGGACGGGCTCCTACGAGCAGTACTTC.

The chain recombines TRBV6-5 with TRBJ2-7; 9 positions match TRBD1. V shed 6 bases, J shed 3 bases, and the junction held 6 bases outside the gene matches. Germline CDR1 is MNHEY and CDR2 is SVGAGI. The CDR3 covers 14 residues. As DNA, the CDR3 is TGTGCCAGCAGCCCTTGGACAGGGGACTACGAGCAGTACTTC. It codes for CASSPWTGDYEQYF.

A single count supports this clone. The CDR3 nucleotides are TGTGCCAGCAGCACACAAATGGCGGATACGCAGTATTTT. Protein sequence: CASSTQMADTQYF. The chain combines TRBV7-8 with TRBJ2-3; no clear D. Trimming removed 5 bases from V and 6 bases from J, with 12 bases in between. The CDR3 length is 13 residues. Looked up from germline, CDR1 is SGHVS and CDR2 is FQNEAQ.